Below, 29 T cell receptor beta chains from the same sample are listed, as sequenced in a study of shared clonotypes between healthy human individuals. Data came from immunoSEQ multiplex PCR; TCRdb stores just in-frame clones and leaves some out. The table records 520,000 or so clones, approximately 79% of them present only once. The sample taken for sequencing was PBMCs. The receptors here all came from a woman in her forties in good health. Some clones in this sample may be carry-over from other donors' samples.

Only one count was recorded for this clone. The V call is TRBV5-4, the J call TRBJ1-2; weak D call: TRBD1 (5 bases). The germline V and J ends were trimmed by 2 bases and 1 base, with 24 bases remaining between them. The CDR3 is made up of 19 amino acids. Germline V CDR1 and CDR2: SGHNT, YYREEE (reference sequence). CDR3 in DNA: TGTGCCAGCAGCTTAGGTCCACTCGGGACGGAGGTAGATAACTATGGCTACACCTTC. It codes for CASSLGPLGTEVDNYGYTF.

The V call is TRBV10-3, the J call TRBJ1-2; TRBD1 matches 10 bases. CDR1 and CDR2 (germline): ENHRY, SYGVKD. The CDR3 consists of 16 residues. The ends lost 4 bases at V and 4 bases at J; junction bases unmatched: 9. CDR3 in DNA: TGTGCCATCAGTGCCCCGACAGGGGGCAGAATCTATGGCTACACCTTC. Translating it yields CAISAPTGGRIYGYTF.

V and J are TRBV19 and TRBJ2-1, with 12 bases that match TRBD1. V was clipped by 4 bases and J by 9 bases; unmatched bases: 10. The CDR3 is made up of 16 amino acids. From germline, CDR1 is LNHDA and CDR2 SQIVND (reference sequence). The CDR3 loop is CASSTQAGTGGREQFF. The CDR3 DNA reads TGTGCCAGTAGTACCCAGGCCGGGACAGGGGGCCGTGAGCAGTTCTTC.

The V call is TRBV6-1, the J call TRBJ2-1; TRBD2 aligns across 8 bases. The CDR3 is made up of 18 amino acids. The trim removed 2 bases at V and 7 bases at J, leaving 16 bases unmatched. Germline V gene data show CDR1 as MNHNS and CDR2 as SASEGT. The CDR3 protein is CASSESSFWRLAGNEQFF. In DNA form, the CDR3 reads TGTGCCAGCAGTGAAAGTAGTTTTTGGAGATTAGCGGGAAATGAGCAGTTCTTC.

The chain couples TRBV25-1 to TRBJ2-3; D is perhaps TRBD2 (6 bases). The germline gives CDR1 MGHDK, CDR2 SYGVNS. This CDR3 region has 16 residues. V was clipped by 1 base and J by 3 bases, with 14 bases between them. The CDR3 DNA sequence: TGTGCCAGCAGTGAATCGGAGGGCGTCGGGACAGATACGCAGTATTTT. It is translated as CASSESEGVGTDTQYF. Combining the CDR3 with reference TRBV25-1 and TRBJ2-3 gives the whole variable domain EADIYQTPRYLVIGTGKKITLECSQTMGHDKMYWYQQDPGMELHLIHYSYGVNSTEKGDLSSESTVSRIRTEHFPLTLESARPSHTSQYLCASSESEGVGTDTQYFGPGTRLTVL.

The chain employs TRBV7-8 and TRBJ2-1, with TRBD1 matching over 12 bases. The V and J ends lost 0 bases and 7 bases, in that order; junction bases with no gene match: 19. The CDR3 is 21 residues long. Germline-derived CDR1 and CDR2 are SGHVS and FQNEAQ. This CDR3 reads CASSLASGTGGYERVVNEQFF. Written as DNA, the CDR3 is TGTGCCAGCAGCTTAGCATCCGGGACAGGGGGCTATGAGCGGGTCGTGAATGAGCAGTTCTTC.

The chain uses TRBV6-5 and TRBJ2-7, with 9 bases that match TRBD1. V shed 2 bases, J shed 6 bases, and the junction held 11 bases outside the gene matches. Germline CDR1 and CDR2: MNHEY and SVGAGI. This CDR3 is 16 amino acids long. CDR3 in amino acids: CASSYAPGQGIREQYF. CDR3 in DNA: TGTGCCAGCAGTTACGCTCCGGGACAGGGCATTCGCGAGCAGTACTTC.

V gene TRBV19 combines with J gene TRBJ2-3; no firm D call. Germline V gene sequence: CDR1 LNHDA, CDR2 SQIVND (reference sequence). The CDR3 loop spans 14 amino acids. V gave up 3 bases and J gave up 3 bases, with 10 bases separating them. The CDR3 sequence: CASSMWELTDTQYF. Written as DNA, the CDR3 is TGTGCCAGTAGTATGTGGGAACTTACAGATACGCAGTATTTT.

This clone has just a few counts. CDR3 residues: CASSIVTGFIATEAFF. The CDR3 nucleotides are TGTGCCAGTAGTATAGTAACAGGGTTTATTGCGACTGAAGCTTTCTTT. V gene TRBV19 combines with J gene TRBJ1-1; D is possibly TRBD1 (6 bases). The CDR3 has 16 residues. Trimming took 1 base from V and 5 from J, leaving 17 bases between them. Germline assignment: CDR1 LNHDA and CDR2 SQIVND (reference sequence).

The chain links TRBV30 to TRBJ2-5; D is unclear. The J call may be wrong; the DNA end is better matched by TRBJ2-7. The germline V gene has CDR1 GTSNPN and CDR2 SVGIG (reference sequence). This CDR3 contains 13 residues. CDR3 coding DNA: TGTGCCTGGGGCTCCGTGGGCGCAGACGAGCAGTACTTC. Protein: CAWGSVGADEQYF.

This rearrangement joins TRBV28 to TRBJ2-1; 9 bases are a match to TRBD1. J was trimmed by 4 bases and V by 5 bases; bases with no gene match: 9. Germline CDR1 reads MDHEN; CDR2 reads SYDVKM. CDR3 size: 16 residues. CDR3 bases: TGTGCCAGCAGTCTCCTCCCGGGACAGGGATACAATGAGCAGTTCTTC. It yields the protein CASSLLPGQGYNEQFF. Full variable domain (outside the CDR3, taken from reference TRBV28 and TRBJ2-1): DVKVTQSSRYLVKRTGEKVFLECVQDMDHENMFWYRQDPGLGLRLIYFSYDVKMKEKGDIPEGYSVSREKKERFSLILESASTNQTSMYLCASSLLPGQGYNEQFFGPGTRLTVL.

The gene calls are TRBV6-5 and TRBJ2-7; 8 bases map to TRBD1. V dropped 2 bases and J dropped 1; count of bases not matched to a gene: 1. Per germline, CDR1 MNHEY and CDR2 SVGAGI. The CDR3 is made up of 14 amino acids. CDR3 DNA: TGTGCCAGCAGTTACCAGGGGGCTTCCTACGAGCAGTACTTC. As protein: CASSYQGASYEQYF.

The chain joins TRBV5-4 to TRBJ2-1; 10 bases are shared with TRBD2. The CDR3 is 16 amino acids. Trimming cost V 3 bases and J 7 bases; bases outside gene matches: 10. Germline loops: CDR1 SGHNT, CDR2 YYREEE (reference sequence). The CDR3 protein is CASSSRASGSGNEQFF. CDR3 coding DNA: TGTGCCAGCAGCTCCCGTGCTAGCGGGAGTGGGAATGAGCAGTTCTTC.

V and J are TRBV18 and TRBJ2-7, with 16 nucleotides matching TRBD2. Trimming removed 4 bases from V and 2 bases from J; junction bases left unmatched: 2. Germline values: CDR1 KGHSH, CDR2 LQKENI. This CDR3 has 16 amino acids. CDR3 sequence reads: CASSQGLAGGPYEQYF. DNA for the CDR3: TGTGCCAGCTCACAGGGACTAGCGGGAGGGCCCTACGAGCAGTACTTC.

The J gene is TRBJ2-1, the V gene TRBV7-2; no clear D gene. Trimming removed 3 bases at V and 5 bases at J, with 14 bases between. The CDR3 contains 15 residues. The V gene's germline CDR1 is SGHTA and CDR2 FQGNSA. The CDR3 loop reads CASSFASHKDNEQFF. The CDR3 DNA is TGTGCCAGCAGCTTTGCCTCCCATAAGGACAATGAGCAGTTCTTC.

As to this clone: A clone one base away is much larger, so this may be a read error. This specimen includes other DNA sequences encoding the same CDR3. The CDR3: CASSRDRGRQPQHF. The CDR3 bases are TGTGCCAGCAGTCGGGACAGGGGTAGACAGCCCCAGCATTTT. The chain employs TRBV28 and TRBJ1-5; 10 bases are shared with TRBD1. CDR1 is MDHEN and CDR2 is SYDVKM in the germline V gene. The junction had 5 bases not matched to a gene; V was cut back by 5 bases and J by 7 bases. The CDR3 runs 14 residues.

In this sample, this clone turned up once. This chain connects TRBV12-5 to TRBJ2-7; TRBD2 is a possible D gene (5 bases). There are 13 residues in the CDR3. Trimming took 1 base from V and 3 from J, leaving 7 bases between them. Germline V gene sequence: CDR1 LGHNT, CDR2 FRNRAP. In DNA form, the CDR3 reads TGTGCTAGTGGTTTGGGGGAGTTCTACGAGCAGTACTTC. Residues: CASGLGEFYEQYF.

The rearrangement links TRBV5-5 to TRBJ2-7; weak D call: TRBD1 (5 bases). There are 14 residues in the CDR3. Trimming removed 4 bases from V and 1 base from J, with 12 bases in between. Germline lookup yields CDR1 SGHKS and CDR2 YYEKEE (reference sequence). The CDR3 DNA follows: TGTGCCAGCAGCCGGACACCTCCTTCCTACGAGCAGTACTTC. Amino acid sequence: CASSRTPPSYEQYF.

The V and J genes are TRBV5-1 and TRBJ2-7, with unresolved D. From germline, CDR1 is SGHRS and CDR2 YFSETQ. This CDR3 contains 14 residues. Between the trimmed V and J ends, which lost 0 bases and 7 bases, there was a span of 14 bases. The CDR3 region has the DNA TGCGCCAGCAGCTTGGAGGGCCTCCTTAGAGAGCAGTACTTC. Translating it yields CASSLEGLLREQYF.

The CDR3 sequence: CASSIQGNHQPQHF. DNA of the CDR3: TGTGCCAGTAGTATCCAGGGTAACCATCAGCCCCAGCATTTT. The V gene is TRBV19, the J gene TRBJ1-5, with a weak D call TRBD1 (5 bases). Deletions cut 3 bases from V and 5 bases from J, with 11 bases between. Germline CDR1 LNHDA, CDR2 SQIVND (reference sequence). CDR3 length equals 14 residues.

The CDR3, as DNA: TGTGCCAGCAGCTTGTTGGGGAGGGTGAACACTGAAGCTTTCTTT. It codes for CASSLLGRVNTEAFF. The chain uses TRBV5-6 and TRBJ1-1; D not resolved. The V and J ends lost 1 base and 0 bases respectively, with 10 bases between them. This CDR3 contains 15 residues. In germline, CDR1 is SGHDT, CDR2 YYEEEE.

The gene calls are TRBV7-9 and TRBJ2-5, with TRBD2 matching 7 bases. V dropped 0 bases and J dropped 5; count of bases not matched to a gene: 3. Germline lookup yields CDR1 SEHNR and CDR2 FQNEAQ (reference sequence). CDR3 size: 14 residues. The CDR3 protein is CASSLAGGAETQYF. In nucleotides, the CDR3 is TGTGCCAGCAGCTTAGCGGGAGGGGCGGAGACCCAGTACTTC. Looking up the rest from reference TRBV7-9 and TRBJ2-5 gives the full variable domain: DTGVSQNPRHKITKRGQNVTFRCDPISEHNRLYWYRQTLGQGPEFLTYFQNEAQLEKSRLLSDRFSAERPKGSFSTLEIQRTEQGDSAMYLCASSLAGGAETQYFGPGTRLLVL.

J is TRBJ2-2 and V is TRBV18; unclear D gene. Germline assignment: CDR1 KGHSH and CDR2 LQKENI. The CDR3 is made up of 13 amino acids. Trimming removed 7 bases from V and 6 bases from J, with 12 bases in between. CDR3 protein: CASLPRVPGELFF. CDR3 nucleotides: TGTGCCAGCTTGCCAAGGGTTCCCGGGGAGCTGTTTTTT.

In its sample, this clone was seen once. V gene TRBV5-1 combines with J gene TRBJ2-3, with D possibly being TRBD1 (5 bases). The CDR3 sequence is 14 residues long. The V end lost 4 bases, the J end lost 8 bases, and 17 bases lay between the germline ends. Per the germline V gene, CDR1 is SGHRS and CDR2 is YFSETQ. Written as DNA, the CDR3 is TGCGCCAGCAGCGAAGGCCCGTCCCAGGGTACGCAGTATTTT. Its translation: CASSEGPSQGTQYF.

The CDR3 sequence is CASSQANEQYF. CDR3 sequence (DNA): TGCGCCAGCAGTCAGGCAAACGAGCAGTACTTC. This rearrangement joins TRBV10-2 to TRBJ2-7; D unclear. The CDR3 contains 11 residues. Germline CDR1 is WSHSY and CDR2 is SAAADI. V shed 5 bases and J shed 5 bases, with 7 bases lying between them.

The CDR3 region has the DNA TGTGCCAGCAGCGTGGGACTAGCGGGAGGTTATGAGCAGTTCTTC. Translating gives CASSVGLAGGYEQFF. V usage is TRBV9 and J usage is TRBJ2-1; 15 positions agree with TRBD2. CDR3 length equals 15 residues. After removal of 2 bases from V and 8 bases from J, the junction contained 2 bases not matched to a gene. CDR1 SGDLS and CDR2 YYNGEE come from the germline V gene.

This chain links TRBV20-1 with TRBJ1-2; D unclear. Trimming left V 2 bases short and J 7 bases short, with 2 bases between. From germline, CDR1 is DFQATT and CDR2 SNEGSKA (reference sequence). CDR3 length: 9 amino acids. The CDR3 region is CSARFGYTF. CDR3 DNA sequence: TGCAGTGCTAGATTTGGCTACACCTTC.

This chain uses TRBV4-2 with TRBJ2-1; TRBD2 might be the D (5 bases). Between the trimmed V and J ends, which lost 1 base and 0 bases, there was a span of 13 bases. CDR3 size: 17 residues. Germline-derived CDR1 and CDR2 are LGHNA and YNFKEQ. CDR3 sequence reads: CASSQGTLGSSYNEQFF. The CDR3 region has the DNA TGTGCCAGCAGCCAAGGGACCCTAGGGAGCTCCTACAATGAGCAGTTCTTC.

In the case of this clone: This specimen includes other DNA sequences encoding the same CDR3. This chain joins TRBV5-4 and TRBJ1-2; the match to TRBD1 covers 10 bases. Losses at the gene ends were 4 bases for V and 5 bases for J; bases not matched to a gene: 2. The CDR3 runs to 13 residues. CDR1 is SGHNT and CDR2 is YYREEE in the germline V gene (reference sequence). The DNA of the CDR3 is TGTGCCAGCAGCCCGGACAGGGGGTATGGCTACACCTTC. It is translated as CASSPDRGYGYTF.